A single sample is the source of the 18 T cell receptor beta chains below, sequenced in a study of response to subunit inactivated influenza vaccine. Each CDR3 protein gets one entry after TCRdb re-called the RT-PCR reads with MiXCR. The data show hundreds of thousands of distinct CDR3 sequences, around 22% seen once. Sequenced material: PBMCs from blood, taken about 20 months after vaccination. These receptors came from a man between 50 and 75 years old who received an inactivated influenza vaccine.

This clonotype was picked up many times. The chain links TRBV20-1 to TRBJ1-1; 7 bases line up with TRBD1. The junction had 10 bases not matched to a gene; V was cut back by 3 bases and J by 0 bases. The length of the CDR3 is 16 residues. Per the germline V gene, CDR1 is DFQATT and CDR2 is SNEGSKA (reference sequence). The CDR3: CSARRDSGPMNTEAFF. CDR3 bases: TGCAGTGCTAGGAGGGACAGTGGGCCCATGAACACTGAAGCTTTCTTT.

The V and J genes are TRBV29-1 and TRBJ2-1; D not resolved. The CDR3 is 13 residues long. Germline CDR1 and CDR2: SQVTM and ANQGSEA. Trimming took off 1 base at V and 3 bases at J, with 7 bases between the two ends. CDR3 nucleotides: TGCAGCGTTGAAGGGGTATACTACAATGAGCAGTTCTTC. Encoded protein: CSVEGVYYNEQFF.

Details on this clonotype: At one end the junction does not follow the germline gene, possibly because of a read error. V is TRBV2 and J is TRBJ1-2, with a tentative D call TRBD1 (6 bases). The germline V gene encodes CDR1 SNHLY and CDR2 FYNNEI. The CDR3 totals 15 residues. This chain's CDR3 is CASNRVHRANYGCTF. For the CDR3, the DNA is TGTGCCAGCAACAGGGTCCACAGAGCTAACTATGGCTGCACCTTC.

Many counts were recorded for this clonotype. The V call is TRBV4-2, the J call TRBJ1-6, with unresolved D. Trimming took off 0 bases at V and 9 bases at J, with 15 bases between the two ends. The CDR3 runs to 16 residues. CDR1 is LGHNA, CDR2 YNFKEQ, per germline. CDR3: CASSQDLVGIGSPLHF. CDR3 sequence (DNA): TGTGCCAGCAGCCAAGATCTCGTCGGGATAGGTTCACCCCTCCACTTT.

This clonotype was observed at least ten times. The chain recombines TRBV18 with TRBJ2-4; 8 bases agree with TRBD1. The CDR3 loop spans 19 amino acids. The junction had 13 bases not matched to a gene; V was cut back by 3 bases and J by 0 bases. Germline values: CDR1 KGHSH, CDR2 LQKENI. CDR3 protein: CASSPRDRRPDLAKNIQYF. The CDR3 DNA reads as TGTGCCAGCTCACCCCGGGACAGGAGGCCCGATTTAGCCAAAAACATTCAGTACTTC. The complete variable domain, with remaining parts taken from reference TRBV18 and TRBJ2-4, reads NAGVMQNPRHLVRRRGQEARLRCSPMKGHSHVYWYRQLPEEGLKFMVYLQKENIIDESGMPKERFSAEFPKEGPSILRIQQVVRGDSAAYFCASSPRDRRPDLAKNIQYFGAGTRLSVL.

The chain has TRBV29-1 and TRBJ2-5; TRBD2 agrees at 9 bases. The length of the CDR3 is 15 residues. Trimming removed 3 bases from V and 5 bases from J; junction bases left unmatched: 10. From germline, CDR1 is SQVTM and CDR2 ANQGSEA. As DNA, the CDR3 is TGCAGCGTTGATACCCCTAGCGGGATGCTTGAGACCCAGTACTTC. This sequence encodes CSVDTPSGMLETQYF.

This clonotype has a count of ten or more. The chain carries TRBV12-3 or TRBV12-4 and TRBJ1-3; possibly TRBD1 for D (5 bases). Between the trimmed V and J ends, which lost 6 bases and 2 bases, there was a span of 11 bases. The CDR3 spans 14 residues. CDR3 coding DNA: TGTGCCAGCAGGGTACAGGCGGCTGGAAACACCATATATTTT. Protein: CASRVQAAGNTIYF.

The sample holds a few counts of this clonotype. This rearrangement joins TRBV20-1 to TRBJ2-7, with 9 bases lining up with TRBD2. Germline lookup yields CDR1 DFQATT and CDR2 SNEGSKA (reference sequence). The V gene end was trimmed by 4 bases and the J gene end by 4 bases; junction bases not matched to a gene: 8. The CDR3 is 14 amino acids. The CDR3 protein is CSATIAGAVYEQYF. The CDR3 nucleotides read TGCAGTGCTACCATAGCGGGAGCGGTGTACGAGCAGTACTTC.

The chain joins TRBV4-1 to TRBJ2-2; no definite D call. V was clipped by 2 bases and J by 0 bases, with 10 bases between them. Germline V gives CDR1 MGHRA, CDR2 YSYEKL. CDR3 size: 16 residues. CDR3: CASSQTTDANTGELFF. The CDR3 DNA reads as TGCGCCAGCAGCCAAACGACGGACGCGAACACCGGGGAGCTGTTTTTT.

The CDR3 loop reads CSVGYMTYEQYF. The CDR3 DNA follows: TGCAGCGTTGGATATATGACCTACGAGCAGTACTTC. This chain links TRBV29-1 with TRBJ2-7; D gene ambiguous. Trimming removed 4 bases at V and 2 bases at J, with 9 bases between. The germline V gene encodes CDR1 SQVTM and CDR2 ANQGSEA. This CDR3 comprises 12 residues.

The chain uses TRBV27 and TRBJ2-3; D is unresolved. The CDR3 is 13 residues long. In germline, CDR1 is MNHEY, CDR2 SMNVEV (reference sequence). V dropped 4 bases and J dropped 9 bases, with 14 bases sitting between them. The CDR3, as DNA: TGTGCCAGCAGTTCCCGATCCCCAGGAACGCAGTATTTT. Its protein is CASSSRSPGTQYF.

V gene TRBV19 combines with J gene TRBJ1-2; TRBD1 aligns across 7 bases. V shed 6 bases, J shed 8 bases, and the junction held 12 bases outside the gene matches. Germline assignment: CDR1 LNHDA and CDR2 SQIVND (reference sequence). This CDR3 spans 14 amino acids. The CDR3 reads CASRERTGAGGYTF. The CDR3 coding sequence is TGTGCCAGTAGAGAAAGGACAGGCGCAGGAGGCTACACCTTC. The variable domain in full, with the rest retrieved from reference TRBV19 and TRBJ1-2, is DGGITQSPKYLFRKEGQNVTLSCEQNLNHDAMYWYRQDPGQGLRLIYYSQIVNDFQKGDIAEGYSVSREKKESFPLTVTSAQKNPTAFYLCASRERTGAGGYTFGSGTRLTVV.

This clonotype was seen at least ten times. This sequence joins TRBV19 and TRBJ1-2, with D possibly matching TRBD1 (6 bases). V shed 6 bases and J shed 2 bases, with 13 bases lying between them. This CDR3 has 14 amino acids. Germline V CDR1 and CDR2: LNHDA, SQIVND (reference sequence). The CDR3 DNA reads TGTGCCAGTAGCTGGGGCAGGGGAAACTATGGCTACACCTTC. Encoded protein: CASSWGRGNYGYTF.

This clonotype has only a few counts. The CDR3 is CASSHLLDSGNTIYF. For the CDR3, the DNA is TGCGCCAGCAGCCATCTTCTCGACTCTGGAAACACCATATATTTT. This chain connects TRBV4-3 to TRBJ1-3; D gene unclear. Trimming shortened V by 3 bases and J by 0 bases, and 9 bases separated the two germline ends. CDR1 is LGHNA and CDR2 is YSLEER in the germline V gene. The CDR3 is 15 amino acids.

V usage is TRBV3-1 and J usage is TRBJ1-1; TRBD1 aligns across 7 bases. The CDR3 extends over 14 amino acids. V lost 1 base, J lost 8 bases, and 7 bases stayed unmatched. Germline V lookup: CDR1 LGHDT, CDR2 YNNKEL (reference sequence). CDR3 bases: TGTGCCAGCAGCCAAGGTTTAGGGGGCGCGGAAGCTTTCTTT. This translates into CASSQGLGGAEAFF.

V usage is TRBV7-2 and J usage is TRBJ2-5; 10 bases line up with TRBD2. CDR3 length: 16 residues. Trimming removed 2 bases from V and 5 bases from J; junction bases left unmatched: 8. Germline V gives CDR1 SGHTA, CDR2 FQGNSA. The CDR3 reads CTSSLMGLAGAETQYF. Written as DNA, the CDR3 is TGTACCAGCAGCTTAATGGGCCTAGCGGGAGCGGAGACCCAGTACTTC.

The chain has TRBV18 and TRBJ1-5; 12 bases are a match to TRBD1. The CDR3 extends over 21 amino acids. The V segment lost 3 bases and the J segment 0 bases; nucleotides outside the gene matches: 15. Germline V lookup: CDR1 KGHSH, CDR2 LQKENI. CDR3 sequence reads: CASSPFPAGTGGTSSNQPQHF. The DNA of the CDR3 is TGTGCCAGCTCACCCTTTCCTGCCGGGACAGGGGGCACCAGTAGCAATCAGCCCCAGCATTTT.

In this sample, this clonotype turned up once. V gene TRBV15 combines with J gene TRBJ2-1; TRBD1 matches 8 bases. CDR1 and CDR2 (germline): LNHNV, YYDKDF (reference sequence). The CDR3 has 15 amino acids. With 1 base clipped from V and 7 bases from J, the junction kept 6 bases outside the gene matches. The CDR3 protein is CATSRGRNRGNEQFF. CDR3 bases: TGTGCCACCAGCAGAGGAAGGAACAGGGGGAATGAGCAGTTCTTC.